The rows below give T cell receptor beta chains drawn from one sample of a study of cytomegalovirus exposure and HLA in healthy donors. TCRdb's copy holds only in-frame clones and misses some; the assay was immunoSEQ multiplex PCR. Found here are 97,000 or so clones, approximately 9% of them singletons; the top ten hold about 4.7%. Input material: PBMCs. The receptors shown here come from a man aged 45-65 years in good health and CMV-seropositive. Each CDR3 is given with its conserved first and last residue. A D gene is named only where the DNA matches it firmly. Not all rows give a size; the values are once, few, many and, for expanded clones, a class.

J gene: TRBJ2-3; V gene: TRBV5-1; D gene: .; clone size: few; CDR3 protein: CASSRSSGASVSTDTQYF; CDR3 DNA: TGCGCCAGCAGTCGCTCGTCTGGGGCTAGCGTTAGCACAGATACGCAGTATTTT
J gene: TRBJ1-5; V gene: TRBV11-2; D gene: .; clone size: few; CDR3 protein: CASSLRGDQPQHF; CDR3 DNA: TGTGCCAGCAGCTTACGGGGGGATCAGCCCCAGCATTTT
J gene: TRBJ2-5; V gene: TRBV27; D gene: TRBD1; clone size: few; CDR3 protein: CASSPRTGETQYF; CDR3 DNA: TGTGCCAGCAGTCCCCGGACAGGGGAGACCCAGTACTTC
J gene: TRBJ1-1; V gene: TRBV9; D gene: .; clone size: few; CDR3 protein: CASSVREGETEAFF; CDR3 DNA: TGTGCCAGCAGCGTTCGGGAGGGGGAAACTGAAGCTTTCTTT
J gene: TRBJ2-5; V gene: TRBV2; D gene: .; clone size: few; CDR3 protein: CASSSRETQYF; CDR3 DNA: TGTGCCAGCAGTTCACGGGAGACCCAGTACTTC
J gene: TRBJ1-5; V gene: TRBV19; D gene: .; clone size: few; CDR3 protein: CASSIGTATWDQPQHF; CDR3 DNA: TGTGCCAGTAGTATAGGAACAGCTACTTGGGATCAGCCCCAGCATTTT
J gene: TRBJ2-7; V gene: TRBV5-1; D gene: TRBD2; clone size: .; CDR3 protein: CASSFLGGSTSEQYF; CDR3 DNA: TGCGCCAGCAGCTTTCTTGGCGGGAGTACCAGCGAGCAGTACTTC
J gene: TRBJ2-3; V gene: TRBV27; D gene: TRBD2; clone size: .; CDR3 protein: CASTTWGTSGSTKYF; CDR3 DNA: TGTGCCAGCACCACCTGGGGGACTAGCGGGAGTACCAAGTATTTT
J gene: TRBJ2-7; V gene: TRBV29-1; D gene: .; clone size: .; CDR3 protein: CSIAKGVGGYEQYF; CDR3 DNA: TGCAGCATAGCGAAGGGAGTAGGCGGCTACGAGCAGTACTTC
J gene: TRBJ2-2; V gene: TRBV18; D gene: .; clone size: few; CDR3 protein: CASLPATTTGELFF; CDR3 DNA: TGTGCCAGCTTACCAGCGACTACGACCGGGGAGCTGTTTTTT
J gene: TRBJ2-3; V gene: TRBV10-2; D gene: TRBD2; clone size: few; CDR3 protein: CASSSSGDTQYF; CDR3 DNA: TGCGCCAGCAGTTCTAGCGGGGATACGCAGTATTTT
J gene: TRBJ2-7; V gene: TRBV7-8; D gene: .; clone size: few; CDR3 protein: CASSLVVTPSATYEQYF; CDR3 DNA: TGTGCCAGCAGCTTAGTAGTAACCCCAAGTGCGACCTACGAGCAGTACTTC
J gene: TRBJ2-6; V gene: TRBV9; D gene: .; clone size: .; CDR3 protein: CASSGGPFLLDSGANVLTF; CDR3 DNA: TGTGCCAGCAGCGGGGGCCCTTTCCTGTTGGACTCTGGGGCCAACGTCCTGACTTTC
J gene: TRBJ2-7; V gene: TRBV4-1; D gene: .; clone size: many; CDR3 protein: CASSGGYSLEQYF; CDR3 DNA: TGCGCCAGCAGCGGAGGTTATTCGCTCGAGCAGTACTTC
J gene: TRBJ1-4; V gene: TRBV15; D gene: .; clone size: few; CDR3 protein: CATSRDINEKLFF; CDR3 DNA: TGTGCCACCAGCAGGGACATCAATGAAAAACTGTTTTTT
J gene: TRBJ2-2; V gene: TRBV4-3; D gene: TRBD2; clone size: .; CDR3 protein: CASSQDGLAGGELFF; CDR3 DNA: TGCGCCAGCAGCCAAGATGGACTAGCGGGAGGGGAGCTGTTTTTT
J gene: TRBJ2-7; V gene: TRBV4-3; D gene: TRBD2; clone size: .; CDR3 protein: CASSQVWGGVYEQYF; CDR3 DNA: TGCGCCAGCAGCCAAGTCTGGGGAGGGGTATACGAGCAGTACTTC
J gene: TRBJ1-6; V gene: TRBV7-8; D gene: .; clone size: few; CDR3 protein: CASSFGDTSPLHF; CDR3 DNA: TGTGCCAGCAGCTTCGGGGACACTTCACCCCTCCACTTT
J gene: TRBJ2-7; V gene: TRBV2; D gene: .; clone size: few; CDR3 protein: CASSPGSGLLYEQYF; CDR3 DNA: TGTGCCAGCAGCCCGGGATCCGGACTCCTTTACGAGCAGTACTTC
J gene: TRBJ2-1; V gene: TRBV19; D gene: .; clone size: .; CDR3 protein: CASRTRRAEQFF; CDR3 DNA: TGTGCCAGTAGAACTAGAAGGGCTGAGCAGTTCTTC
J gene: TRBJ2-3; V gene: TRBV30; D gene: TRBD2; clone size: .; CDR3 protein: CAWSVGLAGADTQYF; CDR3 DNA: TGTGCCTGGAGTGTTGGACTAGCGGGAGCAGATACGCAGTATTTT
J gene: TRBJ1-2; V gene: TRBV5-1; D gene: .; clone size: .; CDR3 protein: CASSGIGDNFGYTF; CDR3 DNA: TGCGCCAGCAGCGGTATTGGGGACAACTTTGGCTACACCTTC
J gene: TRBJ2-5; V gene: TRBV5-1; D gene: .; clone size: .; CDR3 protein: CASYPGDITKGETQYF; CDR3 DNA: TGCGCCAGCTACCCGGGGGATATCACAAAGGGAGAGACCCAGTACTTC
J gene: TRBJ2-4; V gene: TRBV27; D gene: .; clone size: many; CDR3 protein: CASSFPGGLAKNIQYF; CDR3 DNA: TGTGCCAGCAGTTTCCCTGGGGGACTAGCCAAAAACATTCAGTACTTC
J gene: TRBJ2-2; V gene: TRBV7-2; D gene: .; clone size: .; CDR3 protein: CASSLGLAQNTGELFF; CDR3 DNA: TGTGCCAGCAGCTTAGGCCTAGCCCAGAACACCGGGGAGCTGTTTTTT
J gene: TRBJ1-1; V gene: TRBV5-1; D gene: TRBD1; clone size: many; CDR3 protein: CASSPDRGTEAFF; CDR3 DNA: TGCGCCAGCAGCCCCGACAGGGGCACTGAAGCTTTCTTT
J gene: TRBJ2-2; V gene: TRBV19; D gene: TRBD2; clone size: .; CDR3 protein: CASSIGAGLAGDWAGELFF; CDR3 DNA: TGTGCCAGTAGTATAGGGGCGGGACTAGCGGGAGATTGGGCCGGGGAGCTGTTTTTT
J gene: TRBJ1-5; V gene: TRBV7-2; D gene: .; clone size: few; CDR3 protein: CASSLARGSSNQPQHF; CDR3 DNA: TGTGCCAGCAGCTTAGCGCGGGGCAGTAGCAATCAGCCCCAGCATTTT
J gene: TRBJ1-2; V gene: TRBV4-3; D gene: TRBD1; clone size: .; CDR3 protein: CASSRGTGGDYGYTF; CDR3 DNA: TGCGCCAGCAGCCGTGGGACAGGGGGCGACTATGGCTACACCTTC
J gene: TRBJ2-1; V gene: TRBV10-3; D gene: .; clone size: .; CDR3 protein: CAISESTLTGNEQFF; CDR3 DNA: TGTGCCATCAGTGAGTCGACCCTAACAGGGAATGAGCAGTTCTTC
J gene: TRBJ2-1; V gene: TRBV4-1; D gene: TRBD2; clone size: .; CDR3 protein: CATALAGGYNEQFF; CDR3 DNA: TGCGCCACCGCCCTAGCGGGAGGCTACAATGAGCAGTTCTTC
J gene: TRBJ2-1; V gene: TRBV9; D gene: .; clone size: .; CDR3 protein: CASSVGGGYNEQFF; CDR3 DNA: TGTGCCAGCAGCGTCGGCGGCGGATACAATGAGCAGTTCTTC
J gene: TRBJ2-1; V gene: TRBV4-2; D gene: TRBD2; clone size: .; CDR3 protein: CASSQSSGSSYNEQFF; CDR3 DNA: TGTGCCAGCAGCCAATCGAGCGGGAGCTCCTACAATGAGCAGTTCTTC
J gene: TRBJ2-7; V gene: TRBV19; D gene: TRBD1; clone size: few; CDR3 protein: CASSIDPDRSSYEQYF; CDR3 DNA: TGTGCCAGTAGTATAGATCCGGACAGGAGCTCCTACGAGCAGTACTTC
J gene: TRBJ2-3; V gene: TRBV28; D gene: .; clone size: .; CDR3 protein: CASSLDNGRSLLGTDTQYF; CDR3 DNA: TGTGCCAGCTCCCTTGACAACGGGAGAAGTTTGCTTGGCACAGATACGCAGTATTTT
J gene: TRBJ2-3; V gene: TRBV10-3; D gene: .; clone size: few; CDR3 protein: CANSGADTDTQYF; CDR3 DNA: TGTGCCAACAGCGGAGCAGACACAGATACGCAGTATTTT
J gene: TRBJ2-7; V gene: TRBV6-1; D gene: TRBD2; clone size: .; CDR3 protein: CASGRGSPPHEQYF; CDR3 DNA: TGTGCCAGCGGGCGGGGGTCCCCCCCCCACGAGCAGTACTTC
J gene: TRBJ1-4; V gene: TRBV6-5; D gene: TRBD1; clone size: .; CDR3 protein: CASSYSAGQGDEKLFF; CDR3 DNA: TGTGCCAGCAGTTACTCCGCCGGACAGGGGGATGAAAAACTGTTTTTT
J gene: TRBJ2-5; V gene: TRBV7-3; D gene: .; clone size: few; CDR3 protein: CASSLTAGGETQYF; CDR3 DNA: TGTGCCAGCAGCTTAACGGCGGGTGGGGAGACCCAGTACTTC
J gene: TRBJ1-3; V gene: TRBV30; D gene: .; clone size: .; CDR3 protein: CAWRDSGNTIYF; CDR3 DNA: TGTGCCTGGCGAGACAGCGGAAACACCATATATTTT
J gene: TRBJ2-7; V gene: TRBV5-8; D gene: TRBD1; clone size: once; CDR3 protein: CASSTSGQGHEQYF; CDR3 DNA: TGTGCCAGCAGCACATCCGGACAGGGCCACGAGCAGTACTTC
J gene: TRBJ2-3; V gene: TRBV11-3; D gene: TRBD2; clone size: .; CDR3 protein: CASSPRSGTSTDTQYF; CDR3 DNA: TGTGCCAGCAGCCCCCGCAGCGGGACTAGCACAGATACGCAGTATTTT
J gene: TRBJ2-1; V gene: TRBV5-1; D gene: .; clone size: few; CDR3 protein: CASSQSYNEQFF; CDR3 DNA: TGCGCCAGCAGCCAATCCTACAATGAGCAGTTCTTC
J gene: TRBJ1-6; V gene: TRBV28; D gene: TRBD1; clone size: few; CDR3 protein: CASSSGGGNNSPLHF; CDR3 DNA: TGTGCCAGCAGTTCAGGAGGGGGCAATAATTCACCCCTCCACTTT
J gene: TRBJ2-7; V gene: TRBV27; D gene: TRBD1; clone size: .; CDR3 protein: CASSPDQGQGVPYEQYF; CDR3 DNA: TGTGCCAGCAGTCCGGATCAGGGACAGGGGGTTCCCTACGAGCAGTACTTC
J gene: TRBJ2-3; V gene: TRBV5-1; D gene: .; clone size: few; CDR3 protein: CASTNPSTDTQYF; CDR3 DNA: TGCGCCAGCACTAATCCTAGCACAGATACGCAGTATTTT
J gene: TRBJ1-6; V gene: TRBV11-2; D gene: .; clone size: few; CDR3 protein: CASSLTVTGIGTYNSPLHF; CDR3 DNA: TGTGCCAGCAGCCTAACCGTAACAGGGATTGGGACCTATAATTCACCCCTCCACTTT
J gene: TRBJ1-1; V gene: TRBV29-1; D gene: TRBD1; clone size: medium-sized; CDR3 protein: CSVPGQGHTEAFF; CDR3 DNA: TGCAGCGTCCCGGGACAGGGGCACACTGAAGCTTTCTTT
J gene: TRBJ1-2; V gene: TRBV28; D gene: .; clone size: .; CDR3 protein: CASGRGSTWGGYTF; CDR3 DNA: TGTGCCAGCGGGCGGGGTTCCACCTGGGGTGGCTACACCTTC
J gene: TRBJ1-1; V gene: TRBV5-1; D gene: .; clone size: .; CDR3 protein: CASSSQDTEAFF; CDR3 DNA: TGCGCCAGCAGTTCACAGGACACTGAAGCTTTCTTT
J gene: TRBJ2-1; V gene: TRBV29-1; D gene: TRBD2; clone size: .; CDR3 protein: CSVLPYLAGADDEHFF; CDR3 DNA: TGCAGCGTCCTACCTTACCTAGCGGGAGCAGACGATGAGCACTTCTTC
J gene: TRBJ1-5; V gene: TRBV19; D gene: TRBD1; clone size: few; CDR3 protein: CASSPGQGAFYQPQHF; CDR3 DNA: TGTGCCAGTAGTCCAGGACAGGGGGCTTTTTATCAGCCCCAGCATTTT
J gene: TRBJ1-1; V gene: TRBV7-2; D gene: .; clone size: .; CDR3 protein: CASSFSVNTEAFF; CDR3 DNA: TGTGCCAGCAGCTTTTCAGTTAACACTGAAGCTTTCTTT
J gene: TRBJ1-3; V gene: TRBV5-1; D gene: .; clone size: .; CDR3 protein: CASSLEPTPGNTIYF; CDR3 DNA: TGCGCCAGCAGCTTGGAGCCAACGCCTGGAAACACCATATATTTT